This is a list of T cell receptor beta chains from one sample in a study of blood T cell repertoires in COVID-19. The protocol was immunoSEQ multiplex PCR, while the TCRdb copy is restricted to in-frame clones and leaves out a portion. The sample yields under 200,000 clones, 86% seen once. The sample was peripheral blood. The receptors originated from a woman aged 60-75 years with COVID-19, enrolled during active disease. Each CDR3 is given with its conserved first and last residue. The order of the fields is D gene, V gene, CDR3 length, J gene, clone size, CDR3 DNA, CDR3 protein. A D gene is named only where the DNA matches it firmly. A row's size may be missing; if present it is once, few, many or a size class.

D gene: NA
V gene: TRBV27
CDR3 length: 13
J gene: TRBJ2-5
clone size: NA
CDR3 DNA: TGTGCCAGCAGTTTTACCAGGTCGGAGACCCAGTACTTC
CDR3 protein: CASSFTRSETQYF

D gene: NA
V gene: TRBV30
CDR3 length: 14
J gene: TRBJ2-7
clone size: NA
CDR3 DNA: TGTGCCTGGAGTCGGGGTCGGACGGGGAACGAGCAGTACTTC
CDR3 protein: CAWSRGRTGNEQYF

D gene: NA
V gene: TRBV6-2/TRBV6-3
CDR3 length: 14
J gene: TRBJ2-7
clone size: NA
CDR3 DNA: TGTGCCAGCAGTTACGGGGGGATCGGGTACGAGCAGTACTTC
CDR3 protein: CASSYGGIGYEQYF

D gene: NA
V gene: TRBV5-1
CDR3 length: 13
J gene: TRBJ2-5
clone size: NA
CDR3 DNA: TGCGCCAGCGGGGGAACAGGGAAAGAGACCCAGTACTTC
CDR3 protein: CASGGTGKETQYF

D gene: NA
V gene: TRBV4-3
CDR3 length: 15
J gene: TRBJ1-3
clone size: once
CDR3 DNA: TGCGCCAGCAGCCAGGGACTGGGATTAGGAAACACCATATATTTT
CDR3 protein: CASSQGLGLGNTIYF

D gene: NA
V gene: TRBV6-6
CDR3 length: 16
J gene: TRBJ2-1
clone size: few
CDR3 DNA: TGTGCCAGCAGACGCGGAGTAGCGCTCCCTGGGAATGAGCAGTTCTTC
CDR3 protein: CASRRGVALPGNEQFF

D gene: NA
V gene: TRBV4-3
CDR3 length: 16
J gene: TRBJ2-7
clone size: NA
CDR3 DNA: TGCGCCAGCAGCCAAGATCAGGGAATGGGCTCCTACGAGCAGTACTTC
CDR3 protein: CASSQDQGMGSYEQYF

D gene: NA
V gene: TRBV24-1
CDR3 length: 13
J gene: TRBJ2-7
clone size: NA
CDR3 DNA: TGTGCCACCGGGACACCTGCCGGGTACGAGCAGTACTTC
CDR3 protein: CATGTPAGYEQYF

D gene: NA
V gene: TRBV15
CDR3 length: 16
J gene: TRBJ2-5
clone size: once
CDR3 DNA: TGTGCCACCAGCAGAGATGTTGGGGGCGCGGAAGAGACCCAGTACTTC
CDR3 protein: CATSRDVGGAEETQYF

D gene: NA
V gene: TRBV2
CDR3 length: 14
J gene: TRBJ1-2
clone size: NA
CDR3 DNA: TGTGCCAGCAGTGTCAAGCGAGCTAACTATGGCTACACCTTC
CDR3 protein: CASSVKRANYGYTF

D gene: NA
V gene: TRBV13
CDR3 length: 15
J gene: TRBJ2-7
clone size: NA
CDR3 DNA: TGTGCCAGCAGCTTAGATCCAGGCTCCCACCGTGAGCAGTACTTC
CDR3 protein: CASSLDPGSHREQYF

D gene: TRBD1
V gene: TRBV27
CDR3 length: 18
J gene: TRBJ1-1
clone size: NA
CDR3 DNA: TGTGCCAGCAGTTTATGGGCCGGGACAGGGGGCGCCGCCACTGAAGCTTTCTTT
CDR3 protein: CASSLWAGTGGAATEAFF

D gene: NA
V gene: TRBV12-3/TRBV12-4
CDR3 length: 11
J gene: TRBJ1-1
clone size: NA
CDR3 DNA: TGTGCCAGCAGTAGGAGCCAAGAAGCTTTCTTT
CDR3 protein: CASSRSQEAFF

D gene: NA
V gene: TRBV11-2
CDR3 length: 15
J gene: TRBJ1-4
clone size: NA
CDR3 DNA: TGTGCCAGCAGCCTAGGGGCAGGGTTAAATGAAAAACTGTTTTTT
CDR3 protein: CASSLGAGLNEKLFF

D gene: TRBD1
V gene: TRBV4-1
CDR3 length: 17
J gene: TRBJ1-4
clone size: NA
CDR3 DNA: TGCGCCAGCAGCCAAGATTTTAGGACAGGATTATTCGAAAAACTGTTTTTT
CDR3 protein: CASSQDFRTGLFEKLFF

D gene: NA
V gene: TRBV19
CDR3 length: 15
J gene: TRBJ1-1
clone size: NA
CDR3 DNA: TGTGCCAGTAGTATGAGGGGACAAATGAACACTGAAGCTTTCTTT
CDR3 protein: CASSMRGQMNTEAFF

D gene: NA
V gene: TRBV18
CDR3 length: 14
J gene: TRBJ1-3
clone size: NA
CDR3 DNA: TGTGCCAGCTCACCTGACTCGTCTGGAAACACCATATATTTT
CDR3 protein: CASSPDSSGNTIYF